The entry below gives a single T cell receptor (beta chain) sequence along with its context. This entry is derived from a study of CD4 T cells in relation to SARS-CoV-2 and coronaviruses. The germline V gene encodes CDR1 LNHDA and CDR2 SQIVND (reference sequence). There are 14 residues in the CDR3. V was clipped by 7 bases and J by 7 bases, with 19 bases between them. Unexposed donor CD4+ T cells date from about 2010-2018, before the COVID-19 pandemic. Some clones are missing from TCRdb's copy, which holds only in-frame ones; the method was immunoSEQ multiplex PCR. Counted here are around 65,000 clones, about 87% occurring once; the ten biggest clones make up 1.6%.

This rearrangement joins TRBV19 to TRBJ1-2; the D gene is possibly TRBD1 (5 bases). Sequencing used memory CD4+ T cells from PBMCs. The origin of this receptor is a human donor in good health. CDR3: CASTPTRRGGGYTF. The CDR3 DNA follows: TGTGCCAGTACCCCTACCCGGCGGGGGGGTGGCTACACCTTC.